What follows are 12 T cell receptor beta chains derived from one specimen sequenced in a study of blood T cell repertoires in COVID-19. Sequencing used immunoSEQ multiplex PCR; TCRdb keeps in-frame clones, though not all of them. Counted here are around 85,000 clones, around 85% occurring once; the ten biggest clones make up less than 6.5%. Material for sequencing was peripheral blood. The receptors here all came from a man in his sixties with acute or convalescent COVID-19.

The chain combines TRBV7-9 with TRBJ1-4, with 11 bases lining up with TRBD1. The V and J ends lost 2 bases and 8 bases, in that order; junction bases with no gene match: 10. The CDR3 is 17 residues long. The V gene's germline CDR1 is SEHNR and CDR2 FQNEAQ (reference sequence). The CDR3 DNA sequence: TGTGCCAGCAGCTTATTTGGACAGGGGGCAAGTCGCGAAAAACTGTTTTTT. Its translation: CASSLFGQGASREKLFF. Using reference TRBV7-9 and TRBJ1-4 for the parts outside the CDR3, the full variable domain is DTGVSQNPRHKITKRGQNVTFRCDPISEHNRLYWYRQTLGQGPEFLTYFQNEAQLEKSRLLSDRFSAERPKGSFSTLEIQRTEQGDSAMYLCASSLFGQGASREKLFFGSGTQLSVL.

This chain uses TRBV30 with TRBJ1-1; no firm D call. CDR1 GTSNPN and CDR2 SVGIG come from the germline V gene (reference sequence). The V and J ends lost 0 bases and 11 bases respectively, with 10 bases between them. The CDR3 is 11 residues long. CDR3 in DNA: TGTGCCTGGAGTGTACGAGCCGCGGCTTTCTTT. Its translation is CAWSVRAAAFF.

The chain combines TRBV10-1 with TRBJ1-1, with D unresolved. V was shortened by 6 bases and J by 2 bases, with 10 bases between the two germline ends. The CDR3 runs to 13 residues. CDR1 and CDR2 (germline): WNHNN, SYGVQD (reference sequence). CDR3 residues: CASSATLNTEAFF. The CDR3 nucleotides are TGCGCCAGCAGCGCGACATTAAACACTGAAGCTTTCTTT.

This chain connects TRBV18 to TRBJ2-7; D might be TRBD1 (6 bases). The germline V gene encodes CDR1 KGHSH and CDR2 LQKENI. This CDR3 has 14 residues. V was pared by 2 bases and J by 4 bases, with 12 bases between. As DNA, the CDR3 is TGTGCCAGCTCACCAGGGGGCGCTTGGTACGAGCAGTACTTC. Its translation: CASSPGGAWYEQYF.

The chain has TRBV2 and TRBJ2-5; TRBD2 aligns across 16 bases. Losses at the gene ends were 6 bases for V and 0 bases for J; bases not matched to a gene: 10. The CDR3 runs 19 residues. Germline V gene lookup returns CDR1 SNHLY and CDR2 FYNNEI. Here the CDR3 reads CASRGIGTSGGVYQETQYF. As DNA, the CDR3 is TGTGCCAGCAGAGGAATAGGGACTAGCGGGGGGGTGTACCAAGAGACCCAGTACTTC.

The DNA for the CDR3 is TGTGCCAGCAGTTTATATTTGGGACAGAGGAGCACCGGGGAGCTGTTTTTT. Its translation: CASSLYLGQRSTGELFF. The chain links TRBV27 to TRBJ2-2, with 7 bases fitting TRBD1. Germline lookup yields CDR1 MNHEY and CDR2 SMNVEV (reference sequence). Trimming removed 1 base from V and 4 bases from J; junction bases left unmatched: 9. This CDR3 has 17 residues.

This clone turned up a few times. The chain links TRBV5-1 to TRBJ1-4; weak D call: TRBD1 (5 bases). CDR3 length: 20 residues. Trimming took off 4 bases at V and 4 bases at J, with 29 bases between the two ends. The germline V gene encodes CDR1 SGHRS and CDR2 YFSETQ. The DNA for the CDR3 is TGCGCCAGCAGCCTCCGTATGGGCCTACCTAGGAAAGGGGTTAATGAAAAACTGTTTTTT. This gives the protein CASSLRMGLPRKGVNEKLFF.

This chain joins TRBV5-1 and TRBJ2-1; the match to TRBD1 covers 8 bases. This CDR3 has 17 residues. V dropped 4 bases and J dropped 0; count of bases not matched to a gene: 9. Germline-derived CDR1 and CDR2 are SGHRS and YFSETQ. The CDR3, as DNA: TGCGCCAGCAGCCCGGCCCCGGGACAGGACTCCTACAATGAGCAGTTCTTC. This codes for CASSPAPGQDSYNEQFF. The full variable domain, rest sourced from reference TRBV5-1 and TRBJ2-1, is KAGVTQTPRYLIKTRGQQVTLSCSPISGHRSVSWYQQTPGQGLQFLFEYFSETQRNKGNFPGRFSGRQFSNSRSEMNVSTLELGDSALYLCASSPAPGQDSYNEQFFGPGTRLTVL.

The gene calls are TRBV19 and TRBJ1-1; D may be TRBD1 (5 bases). V was pared by 5 bases and J by 2 bases, with 9 bases between. CDR3 length: 13 amino acids. Germline V lookup: CDR1 LNHDA, CDR2 SQIVND (reference sequence). The CDR3 region has the DNA TGTGCCAGTAGTGGTCAGGGAAACACTGAAGCTTTCTTT. It codes for CASSGQGNTEAFF.

This clone appeared a few times. For the CDR3, the DNA is TGTGCCAGCAGCCCAATGGGACAGAACTATGGCTACACCTTC. Amino acids: CASSPMGQNYGYTF. The chain uses TRBV7-2 and TRBJ1-2, with TRBD1 matching over 7 bases. The CDR3 is made up of 14 amino acids. CDR1 is SGHTA, CDR2 FQGNSA, per germline. The ends lost 5 bases at V and 2 bases at J; junction bases unmatched: 5.

The chain links TRBV29-1 to TRBJ1-2; D is ambiguous. The V end was cut by 0 bases, the J end by 7 bases, with 9 bases between. The CDR3 runs to 12 residues. Per germline, CDR1 SQVTM and CDR2 ANQGSEA. CDR3 in DNA: TGCAGCGTTGAAGAACCCTCGCGTGGCTACACCTTC. Its translation is CSVEEPSRGYTF. The variable domain in full, completed from reference TRBV29-1 and TRBJ1-2, reads SAVISQKPSRDICQRGTSLTIQCQVDSQVTMMFWYRQQPGQSLTLIATANQGSEATYESGFVIDKFPISRPNLTFSTLTVSNMSPEDSSIYLCSVEEPSRGYTFGSGTRLTVV.

This chain joins TRBV30 and TRBJ1-1; no clear D. The CDR3 sequence is 13 residues long. Per germline, CDR1 GTSNPN and CDR2 SVGIG (reference sequence). V was trimmed by 2 bases and J by 2 bases, leaving 9 bases between them. As DNA, the CDR3 is TGTGCCTGGAGTTCCCTTATTAACACTGAAGCTTTCTTT. It codes for CAWSSLINTEAFF.